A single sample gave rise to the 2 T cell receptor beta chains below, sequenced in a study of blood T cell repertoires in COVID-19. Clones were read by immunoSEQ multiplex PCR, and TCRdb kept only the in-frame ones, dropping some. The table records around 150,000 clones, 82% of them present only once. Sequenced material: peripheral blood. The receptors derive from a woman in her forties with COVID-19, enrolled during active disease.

The CDR3 nucleotides read TGCAGCGTTGGTAAAGGGGACAATGAGCAGTTCTTC. This encodes CSVGKGDNEQFF. V and J are TRBV29-1 and TRBJ2-1; tentative D call: TRBD1 (5 bases). Germline loops: CDR1 SQVTM, CDR2 ANQGSEA. V gave up 4 bases and J gave up 5 bases, with 9 bases separating them. The CDR3 loop spans 12 amino acids.

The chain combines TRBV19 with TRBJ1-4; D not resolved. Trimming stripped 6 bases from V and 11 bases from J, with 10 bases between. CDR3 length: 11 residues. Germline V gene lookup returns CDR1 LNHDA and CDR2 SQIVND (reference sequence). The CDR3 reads CASRKDGKLFF. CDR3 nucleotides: TGTGCCAGTAGGAAAGACGGGAAACTGTTTTTT.